The T cell receptor beta chain described here comes from a study of blood T cell repertoires in COVID-19. The CDR3 has 15 residues. Germline V gene lookup returns CDR1 SGHTA and CDR2 FQGNSA. V lost 1 base and J 13 bases, leaving 17 bases between the germline ends. Here immunoSEQ multiplex PCR was the method, and the copy in TCRdb shows in-frame clones only, minus some. The sample consists of about 140,000 clones, just under 90% of them appearing once. The sequence was collected from an elderly woman with acute or convalescent COVID-19. Sequenced: peripheral blood. This chain connects TRBV7-2 to TRBJ1-6; a weak D match, TRBD1 (6 bases). CDR3 bases: TGTGCCAGCAGCTTAGGAGGACAGTGGCCCTCCCCCCTCCACTTT. This encodes CASSLGGQWPSPLHF.